One sample yielded the 19 T cell receptor beta chains listed below, sequenced in a study of control samples from healthy donors and cancer patients. TCRdb's table, derived via immunoSEQ multiplex PCR, lists solely in-frame clones and lacks some. The data hold 150,000 to 180,000 clones, with approximately 94% observed a single time. The sample comprised blood. These receptors were obtained from a man aged 35 to 55 in good health.

V is TRBV19 and J is TRBJ1-2; D not certain. The CDR3 contains 17 residues. Trimming shortened V by 4 bases and J by 4 bases, and 22 bases separated the two germline ends. The germline gives CDR1 LNHDA, CDR2 SQIVND (reference sequence). The CDR3 sequence is CASSRNQGLLMTYGYTF. CDR3 nucleotide sequence: TGTGCCAGTAGTAGGAACCAAGGACTGTTGATGACCTATGGCTACACCTTC.

The V call is TRBV7-9, the J call TRBJ2-5; D perhaps matches TRBD1 (6 bases). This CDR3 has 15 amino acids. V lost 5 bases and J 1 base, leaving 14 bases between the germline ends. Germline CDR1 is SEHNR and CDR2 is FQNEAQ (reference sequence). The CDR3 DNA is TGTGCCAGCAGCCCTAGACAGGCGACCCAAGAGACCCAGTACTTC. This encodes CASSPRQATQETQYF.

The chain joins TRBV28 to TRBJ1-2; 7 nucleotides line up with TRBD1. Per the germline V gene, CDR1 is MDHEN and CDR2 is SYDVKM. CDR3 size: 13 residues. After removal of 5 bases from V and 8 bases from J, the junction contained 8 bases not matched to a gene. CDR3 sequence: CASSPTWDRGYTF. CDR3 coding DNA: TGTGCCAGCAGTCCCACGTGGGACAGAGGCTACACCTTC.

The V call is TRBV19, the J call TRBJ1-1; D perhaps matches TRBD1 (5 bases). Germline CDR1 and CDR2: LNHDA and SQIVND (reference sequence). The CDR3 is made up of 15 amino acids. Between the trimmed V and J ends, which lost 6 bases and 0 bases, there was a span of 14 bases. As DNA, the CDR3 is TGTGCCAGTAGGGATACAGGTGGCCTGAACACTGAAGCTTTCTTT. Translation: CASRDTGGLNTEAFF.

The rearrangement uses TRBV18 and TRBJ1-4, with 8 positions matching TRBD1. Losses at the gene ends were 6 bases for V and 8 bases for J; bases not matched to a gene: 8. Germline V gives CDR1 KGHSH, CDR2 LQKENI. CDR3 length: 14 residues. The CDR3 region is CASSPDRDSEKLFF. The CDR3 DNA reads as TGTGCCAGCTCGCCGGACAGGGACTCGGAAAAACTGTTTTTT.

The gene calls are TRBV10-3 and TRBJ1-2; TRBD1 might be the D (5 bases). V was clipped by 3 bases and J by 2 bases, with 7 bases between them. The CDR3 spans 13 residues. CDR1 and CDR2 from the germline V gene are ENHRY and SYGVKD. This chain's CDR3 is CAISDGGNYGYTF. The CDR3 DNA follows: TGTGCCATCAGTGATGGGGGAAACTATGGCTACACCTTC.

The gene calls are TRBV5-1 and TRBJ2-7, with 11 bases lining up with TRBD1. The CDR3 is made up of 15 amino acids. The trim removed 5 bases at V and 5 bases at J, leaving 9 bases unmatched. Germline CDR1 and CDR2: SGHRS and YFSETQ. The CDR3 DNA is TGCGCCAGCAGTTATAACCGGGACAGGGGGGACGAGCAGTACTTC. This gives the protein CASSYNRDRGDEQYF.

The genes are TRBV30 and TRBJ2-3; D is unresolved. V was pared by 2 bases and J by 3 bases, with 3 bases between. The CDR3 has 11 amino acids. Germline lookup yields CDR1 GTSNPN and CDR2 SVGIG (reference sequence). In DNA, the CDR3 is TGTGCCTGGAGTTCTACAGATACGCAGTATTTT. Translating it yields CAWSSTDTQYF.

This clone has more than one count but fewer than ten. The chain links TRBV2 to TRBJ1-3, with no clear D. This CDR3 region has 12 residues. V was pared by 9 bases and J by 9 bases, with 15 bases between. Germline-derived CDR1 and CDR2 are SNHLY and FYNNEI. The CDR3 spells CASSRNEGTIYF. CDR3 nucleotide sequence: TGTGCCAGTAGTAGAAACGAAGGCACCATATATTTT.

The CDR3: CAIKSGGSYEQYF. The CDR3 DNA reads as TGTGCCATCAAATCGGGGGGTTCCTACGAGCAGTACTTC. The chain uses TRBV10-3 and TRBJ2-7; 7 bases agree with TRBD2. The junction had 4 bases not matched to a gene; V was cut back by 7 bases and J by 1 base. The CDR3 is made up of 13 amino acids. Germline V lookup: CDR1 ENHRY, CDR2 SYGVKD.

The rearrangement uses TRBV11-1 and TRBJ2-1, with TRBD2 matching over 11 bases. There are 14 residues in the CDR3. Losses at the gene ends were 6 bases for V and 15 bases for J; bases not matched to a gene: 13. In germline, CDR1 is SGHAT, CDR2 FQDESV (reference sequence). For the CDR3, the DNA is TGTGCCAGCAGTCTAGCGCTAGCGGGGGGCGAGGTGTTCTTC. Its translation is CASSLALAGGEVFF.

The rearrangement uses TRBV29-1 and TRBJ2-4; TRBD1 might be the D (5 bases). The V gene's germline CDR1 is SQVTM and CDR2 ANQGSEA. The ends were cut back, 1 base at V and 5 bases at J, with 9 bases in the middle. The CDR3 is made up of 13 amino acids. CDR3 protein: CSVEGQTQNIQYF. The CDR3 DNA reads as TGCAGCGTTGAAGGACAGACACAAAACATTCAGTACTTC.

For this clone: Additional DNA sequences in this sample encode the identical CDR3. V gene TRBV6-5 combines with J gene TRBJ2-5; D unclear. The V end lost 0 bases, the J end lost 2 bases, and 7 bases lay between the germline ends. Germline CDR1 is MNHEY and CDR2 is SVGAGI. CDR3 length equals 14 residues. This CDR3 reads CASSYSPGQETQYF. In nucleotides, the CDR3 is TGTGCCAGCAGTTACTCGCCTGGACAAGAGACCCAGTACTTC.

The V call is TRBV6-2 or TRBV6-3, the J call TRBJ1-5; 7 bases match TRBD1. V gave up 4 bases and J gave up 4 bases; unmatched junction bases: 4. This CDR3 region has 14 residues. Germline loops: CDR1 MNHEY, CDR2 SVGEGT. CDR3 region: CASSSIQGNQPQHF. CDR3 coding DNA: TGTGCCAGCAGTTCCATACAGGGGAATCAGCCCCAGCATTTT.

This rearrangement joins TRBV28 to TRBJ2-5; TRBD1 aligns across 7 bases. V was pared by 5 bases and J by 2 bases, with 11 bases of the junction left unmatched. Germline-derived CDR1 and CDR2 are MDHEN and SYDVKM. There are 16 residues in the CDR3. The CDR3 nucleotides are TGTGCCAGCAGTGTAAACAGGGGCCCTAGGCAAGAGACCCAGTACTTC. This sequence encodes CASSVNRGPRQETQYF. The whole variable domain, filled in from reference TRBV28 and TRBJ2-5, reads DVKVTQSSRYLVKRTGEKVFLECVQDMDHENMFWYRQDPGLGLRLIYFSYDVKMKEKGDIPEGYSVSREKKERFSLILESASTNQTSMYLCASSVNRGPRQETQYFGPGTRLLVL.

The rearrangement joins TRBV28 to TRBJ1-5, with TRBD1 matching over 7 bases. V shed 5 bases and J 0 bases; nucleotides not matched to a gene: 7. Looked up from germline, CDR1 is MDHEN and CDR2 is SYDVKM. The CDR3 covers 16 residues. CDR3 protein: CASSPTGSSSNQPQHF. As DNA, the CDR3 is TGTGCCAGCAGTCCGACAGGGAGTAGTAGCAATCAGCCCCAGCATTTT.

On this clone: This CDR3 is also generated by other DNA sequences in the sample. This sequence joins TRBV7-2 and TRBJ2-1; D is possibly TRBD2 (7 bases). Deletions cut 1 base from V and 2 bases from J, with 9 bases between. The CDR3 has 15 amino acids. The V gene's germline CDR1 is SGHTA and CDR2 FQGNSA. The CDR3, as DNA: TGTGCCAGCAGCTTAGGGGGGGGGCCCTACAATGAGCAGTTCTTC. This sequence encodes CASSLGGGPYNEQFF.

Comment on this clone: A junction boundary mismatches the germline segment, possibly from a read error. This chain uses TRBV2 with TRBJ2-3, with 7 bases that match TRBD1. Germline loops: CDR1 SNHLY, CDR2 FYNNEI. This CDR3 region has 12 residues. Written as DNA, the CDR3 is TGTGCCGGCAGGGGGTACACAGATACGCAGTATTTT. Its protein product is CAGRGYTDTQYF.

The V call is TRBV7-8, the J call TRBJ1-1; no clear D gene. Germline loops: CDR1 SGHVS, CDR2 FQNEAQ. Trimming shortened V by 2 bases and J by 0 bases, and 7 bases separated the two germline ends. The CDR3 is made up of 14 amino acids. The CDR3 loop is CASSLMGLNTEAFF. The CDR3 region has the DNA TGTGCCAGCAGCTTAATGGGGTTGAACACTGAAGCTTTCTTT.